This TCR beta chain was profiled in a study of T cells in localized non-small cell lung cancer. The table came from immunoSEQ multiplex PCR; TCRdb's copy has only in-frame clones and leaves some out. The sample lists over 15,000 clones; 89% were seen once. The sample holds a few counts of this clone. V lost 2 bases, J lost 8 bases, and 4 bases lay in between. CDR1 is SEHNR and CDR2 is FQNEAQ in the germline V gene (reference sequence). The CDR3 totals 12 residues. The chain joins TRBV7-9 to TRBJ1-6; D is undetermined. This sequence originates from a female donor older than 55 with stage III squamous cell lung carcinoma. The sequenced sample was peripheral blood, obtained before any cancer treatment. The CDR3 DNA is TGTGCCAGCAGCTTATCAGATTCACCCCTCCACTTT. Translating it yields CASSLSDSPLHF.